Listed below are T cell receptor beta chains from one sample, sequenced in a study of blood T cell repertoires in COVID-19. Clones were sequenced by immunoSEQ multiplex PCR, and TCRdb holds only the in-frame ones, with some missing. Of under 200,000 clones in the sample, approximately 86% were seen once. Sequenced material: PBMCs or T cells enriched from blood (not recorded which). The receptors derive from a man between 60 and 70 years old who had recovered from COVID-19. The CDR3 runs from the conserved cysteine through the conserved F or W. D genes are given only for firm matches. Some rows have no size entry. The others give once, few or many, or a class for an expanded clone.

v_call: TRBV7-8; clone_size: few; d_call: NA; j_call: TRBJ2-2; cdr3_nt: TGTGCCAGCAGCTTATTTCAGGAACTCTCCGGGGAGCTGTTTTTT; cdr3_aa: CASSLFQELSGELFF
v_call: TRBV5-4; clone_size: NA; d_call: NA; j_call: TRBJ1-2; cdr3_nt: TGTGCCAGCAGCTTGGTGAACAGTTACGGTACGGGCTACACCTTC; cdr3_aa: CASSLVNSYGTGYTF
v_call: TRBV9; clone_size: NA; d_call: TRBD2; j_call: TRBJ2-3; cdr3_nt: TGTGCCAGCAGCGTTCCACTCGCGGGGGTCACAGATACGCAGTATTTT; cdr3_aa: CASSVPLAGVTDTQYF
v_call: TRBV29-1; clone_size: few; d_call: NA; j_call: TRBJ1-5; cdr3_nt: TGCAGCGCAGCACAGGGAGGCAATCAGCCCCAGCATTTT; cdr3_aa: CSAAQGGNQPQHF
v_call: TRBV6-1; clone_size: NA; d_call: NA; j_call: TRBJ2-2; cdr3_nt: TGTGCCAGCAGTGAAGCGGGGGCAGGGGTCACCGGGGAGCTGTTTTTT; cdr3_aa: CASSEAGAGVTGELFF
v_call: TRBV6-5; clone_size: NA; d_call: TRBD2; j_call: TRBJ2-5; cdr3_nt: TGTGCCAGCACCTTAGCGGGAGAAGGAAAGACCCAGTACTTC; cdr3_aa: CASTLAGEGKTQYF
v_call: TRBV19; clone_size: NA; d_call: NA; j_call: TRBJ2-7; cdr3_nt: TGTGCCAGTAGTATAGTACAGTCCATTACCACCTACGAGCAGTACTTC; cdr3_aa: CASSIVQSITTYEQYF
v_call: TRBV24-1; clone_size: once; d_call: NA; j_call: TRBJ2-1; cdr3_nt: TGTGCCACCAGTGATTTGTATGGTAGCTCCTACAATGAGCAGTTCTTC; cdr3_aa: CATSDLYGSSYNEQFF
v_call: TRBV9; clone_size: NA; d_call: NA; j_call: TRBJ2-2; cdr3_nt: TGTGCCAGCAGCGTAGAGGCTAGCAGGACCGGGGAGCTGTTTTTT; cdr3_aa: CASSVEASRTGELFF
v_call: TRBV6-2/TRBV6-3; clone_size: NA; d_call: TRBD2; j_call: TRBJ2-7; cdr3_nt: TGTGCCAGCAGTTATCGACTAGCGGTATCCTACGAGCAGTACTTC; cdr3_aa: CASSYRLAVSYEQYF
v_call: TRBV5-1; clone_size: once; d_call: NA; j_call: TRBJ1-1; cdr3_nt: TGCGCCAGCAGCTTGGCCGGCAGCGGGAACACTGAAGCTTTCTTT; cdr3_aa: CASSLAGSGNTEAFF
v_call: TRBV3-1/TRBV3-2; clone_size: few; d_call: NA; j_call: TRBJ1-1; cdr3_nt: TGTGCCAGCAGCCAAGATCTCGCGGCCAGGGGCACTGAAGCTTTCTTT; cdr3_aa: CASSQDLAARGTEAFF
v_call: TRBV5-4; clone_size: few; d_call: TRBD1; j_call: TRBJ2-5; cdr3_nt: TGTGCCAGCAGCTTTAGGGACAGACCCACGGCCCAGTACTTC; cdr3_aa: CASSFRDRPTAQYF
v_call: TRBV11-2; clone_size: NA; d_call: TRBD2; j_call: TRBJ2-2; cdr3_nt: TGTGCCAGCAGTCTGACTAGCGGGGGAAGGACCGGGGAGCTGTTTTTT; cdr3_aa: CASSLTSGGRTGELFF
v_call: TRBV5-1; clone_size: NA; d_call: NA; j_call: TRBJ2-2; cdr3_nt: TGCGCCAGCAGCGGTACGATGGCACCGAACACCGGGGAGCTGTTTTTT; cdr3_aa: CASSGTMAPNTGELFF
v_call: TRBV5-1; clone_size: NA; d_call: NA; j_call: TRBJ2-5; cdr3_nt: TGCGCCAGCAGCTTGGCCGCGGGTAGAGAGACCCAGTACTTC; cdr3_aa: CASSLAAGRETQYF
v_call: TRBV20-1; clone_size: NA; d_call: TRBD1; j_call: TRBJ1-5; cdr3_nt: TGCAGTGTGACAGGGGGTCAGCCCCAGCATTTT; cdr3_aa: CSVTGGQPQHF
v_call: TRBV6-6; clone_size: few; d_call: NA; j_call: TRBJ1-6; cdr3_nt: TGTGCCAGCAGTCCCGAGGCGGGGGCGAGTTCACCCCTCCACTTT; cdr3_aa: CASSPEAGASSPLHF
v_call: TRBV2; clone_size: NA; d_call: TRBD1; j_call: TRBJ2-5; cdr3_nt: TGTGCCAGCAGTGTAGGGCAGGGGGTCCAAGAGACCCAGTACTTC; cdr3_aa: CASSVGQGVQETQYF
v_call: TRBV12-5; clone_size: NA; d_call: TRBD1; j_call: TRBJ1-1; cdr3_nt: TGTGCTAGTGGTCCGCGGGACAGCGAAGCTTTCTTT; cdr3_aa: CASGPRDSEAFF
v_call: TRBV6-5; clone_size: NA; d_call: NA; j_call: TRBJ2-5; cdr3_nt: TGTGCCAGCAGCCAGGGTGTAGAGACCCAGTACTTC; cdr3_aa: CASSQGVETQYF
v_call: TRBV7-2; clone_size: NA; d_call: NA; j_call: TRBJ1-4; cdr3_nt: TGTGCCAGCACCCCGGGTGGGAATGAAAAACTGTTTTTT; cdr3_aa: CASTPGGNEKLFF
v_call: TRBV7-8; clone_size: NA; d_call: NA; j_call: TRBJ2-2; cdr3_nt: TGTGCCAGCAGCTTCGGGACAAACACCGGGGAGCTGTTTTTT; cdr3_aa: CASSFGTNTGELFF
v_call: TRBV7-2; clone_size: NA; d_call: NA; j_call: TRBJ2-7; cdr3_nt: TGTGCCAGCAGCTCCACCCGGGCAGGGGCATACGAGCAGTACTTC; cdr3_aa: CASSSTRAGAYEQYF